This passage covers 13 T cell receptor beta chains from one sample sequenced in a study of cytomegalovirus exposure and HLA in healthy donors. The PCR employed 60 Vbeta primers together with 13 Jbeta primers. Generated by immunoSEQ multiplex PCR, the TCRdb table keeps only in-frame clones and is missing some. The sample yields around 210,000 clones, 70% to 90% seen once. Sequencing used PBMCs. These receptor sequences come from a girl aged 2 to 10 in good health and CMV-seronegative.

The chain couples TRBV5-1 to TRBJ1-2; D might be TRBD1 (6 bases). Germline V lookup: CDR1 SGHRS, CDR2 YFSETQ. With 5 bases removed from V and 7 bases from J, the gap between germline ends came to 21 bases. The CDR3 spans 15 residues. For the CDR3, the DNA is TGCGCCAGCAGGACGGGACAATCTAGCTCGCGTGGCTACACCTTC. Protein sequence: CASRTGQSSSRGYTF.

The genes are TRBV5-4 and TRBJ2-6, with D unclear. The germline CDR1 and CDR2 sequences are SGHNT and YYREEE (reference sequence). V gave up 5 bases and J gave up 0 bases, with 6 bases separating them. CDR3 length: 14 residues. The CDR3 spells CASRSVSGANVLTF. Here the CDR3 DNA reads TGTGCCAGCAGGTCGGTCTCTGGGGCCAACGTCCTGACTTTC.

The chain carries TRBV7-2 and TRBJ2-3; the D is unclear. V was cut by 3 bases and J by 1 base, with 11 bases left in between. The CDR3 has 15 amino acids. In germline, CDR1 is SGHTA, CDR2 FQGNSA. CDR3: CASSFPQSGTDTQYF. DNA for the CDR3: TGTGCCAGCAGCTTTCCCCAAAGCGGCACAGATACGCAGTATTTT.

This chain uses TRBV18 with TRBJ1-2; the D gene is possibly TRBD1 (5 bases). This CDR3 has 15 amino acids. Trimming cost V 5 bases and J 2 bases, with 15 bases left between them. Per the germline V gene, CDR1 is KGHSH and CDR2 is LQKENI. The CDR3 is CASSTRQTLNYGYTF. CDR3 bases: TGTGCCAGCTCAACTCGACAGACCCTAAACTATGGCTACACCTTC.

The gene calls are TRBV5-4 and TRBJ2-7, with TRBD2 as a possible D gene (5 bases). CDR1 is SGHNT, CDR2 YYREEE, per germline (reference sequence). V dropped 0 bases and J dropped 7 bases, with 20 bases sitting between them. The CDR3 runs 16 residues. The CDR3 is CASSLAGIAPLREQYF. The CDR3 bases are TGTGCCAGCAGCTTGGCGGGAATAGCGCCCCTTCGGGAGCAGTACTTC.

The chain carries TRBV29-1 and TRBJ1-2, with 12 bases aligning to TRBD1. CDR1 and CDR2 (germline): SQVTM, ANQGSEA. With 7 bases clipped from V and 7 bases from J, the junction kept 7 bases outside the gene matches. The CDR3 spans 13 residues. CDR3 sequence (DNA): TGCAGCGCCCCGGGACAGGGGGCGGGTGGCTACACCTTC. Translating it yields CSAPGQGAGGYTF.

The rearrangement joins TRBV30 to TRBJ1-4; tentatively, D is TRBD1 (5 bases). This CDR3 region has 11 residues. V was pared by 4 bases and J by 7 bases, with 7 bases between. Per the germline V gene, CDR1 is GTSNPN and CDR2 is SVGIG (reference sequence). The CDR3 coding sequence is TGTGCCTGGACGGGGGGTGAAAAACTGTTTTTT. It translates to CAWTGGEKLFF. The full variable domain, its missing parts supplied by reference TRBV30 and TRBJ1-4, is SQTIHQWPATLVQPVGSPLSLECTVEGTSNPNLYWYRQAAGRGLQLLFYSVGIGQISSEVPQNLSASRPQDRQFILSSKKLLLSDSGFYLCAWTGGEKLFFGSGTQLSVL.

The chain has TRBV9 and TRBJ2-3; 11 bases fit TRBD2. This CDR3 spans 19 amino acids. From germline, CDR1 is SGDLS and CDR2 YYNGEE. Unmatched junction bases numbered 17, after V lost 7 bases and J lost 1 base. The CDR3: CASLPFRASGGWGTDTQYF. In nucleotides, the CDR3 is TGTGCCAGCCTTCCCTTCCGGGCTAGCGGGGGGTGGGGCACAGATACGCAGTATTTT. Full variable domain (remainder filled in from reference TRBV9 and TRBJ2-3): DSGVTQTPKHLITATGQRVTLRCSPRSGDLSVYWYQQSLDQGLQFLIQYYNGEERAKGNILERFSAQQFPDLHSELNLSSLELGDSALYFCASLPFRASGGWGTDTQYFGPGTRLTVL.

There are a few counts of this clone. The CDR3 DNA sequence: TGTGCCACGGAGGACAGATCCTACGAGCAGTACTTC. Its protein product is CATEDRSYEQYF. The chain is built from TRBV10-3 and TRBJ2-7; D possibly corresponds to TRBD1 (6 bases). Germline V CDR1 and CDR2: ENHRY, SYGVKD. This CDR3 spans 12 amino acids. V was clipped by 10 bases and J by 1 base, with 11 bases between them.

This clone was seen once. The chain joins TRBV7-9 to TRBJ2-3, with D possibly matching TRBD1 (6 bases). Germline V gives CDR1 SEHNR, CDR2 FQNEAQ (reference sequence). The CDR3 sequence is 12 residues long. Trimming took off 3 bases at V and 14 bases at J, with 15 bases between the two ends. CDR3 in amino acids: CASSFWDMRTYF. The CDR3, as DNA: TGTGCCAGCAGCTTTTGGGACATGAGGACGTATTTT.

The chain uses TRBV4-2 and TRBJ2-3; perhaps TRBD2 as D (5 bases). Germline CDR1 LGHNA, CDR2 YNFKEQ. V dropped 1 base and J dropped 3 bases, with 11 bases sitting between them. The CDR3 spans 15 residues. The CDR3 loop is CASSQVVGVTDTQYF. In DNA, the CDR3 is TGTGCCAGCAGCCAAGTTGTGGGAGTGACAGATACGCAGTATTTT.

This chain joins TRBV23-1 and TRBJ2-1, with a weak D call TRBD1 (6 bases). TRBV23-1 carries the ORF label, with uncertain function. The CDR3 runs 17 residues. V shed 4 bases and J shed 1 base, with 17 bases lying between them. As DNA, the CDR3 is TGCGCCAGCAGTCCGCACCTACAGGGTGAATCCTACAATGAGCAGTTCTTC. It translates to CASSPHLQGESYNEQFF.

V and J are TRBV5-6 and TRBJ2-7, with TRBD2 identical over 11 bases. The V gene's germline CDR1 is SGHDT and CDR2 YYEEEE. After removal of 2 bases from V and 4 bases from J, the junction contained 2 bases not matched to a gene. This CDR3 has 14 amino acids. CDR3 in amino acids: CASSFTSGSYEQYF. The CDR3 DNA sequence: TGTGCCAGCAGCTTCACTAGCGGGAGTTACGAGCAGTACTTC.